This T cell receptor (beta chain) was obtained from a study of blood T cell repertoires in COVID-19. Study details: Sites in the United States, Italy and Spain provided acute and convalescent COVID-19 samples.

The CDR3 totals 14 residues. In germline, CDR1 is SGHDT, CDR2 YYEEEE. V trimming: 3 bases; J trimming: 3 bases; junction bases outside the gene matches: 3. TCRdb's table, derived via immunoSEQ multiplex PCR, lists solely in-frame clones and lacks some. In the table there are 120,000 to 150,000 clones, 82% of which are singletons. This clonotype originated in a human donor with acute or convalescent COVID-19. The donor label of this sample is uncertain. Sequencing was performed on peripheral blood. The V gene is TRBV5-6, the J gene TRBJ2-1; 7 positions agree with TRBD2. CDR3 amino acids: CASSSSGIYNEQFF. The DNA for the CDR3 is TGTGCCAGCAGCTCAAGCGGGATCTACAATGAGCAGTTCTTC.